The following is a T cell receptor (beta chain) sequence with its context. Its antigen remains unidentified. The authors amplified TCR beta CDR3 regions from RNA transcripts. The workflow started with a first-round RT-PCR run with HTBI primers and then moved on to a second-round multiplex PCR. TCRdb reprocessed the multiplex PCR reads with MiXCR, giving one entry per CDR3 protein. The table has 350,000 to 400,000 distinct CDR3 sequences, around 20% seen once. Germline V gives CDR1 MDHEN, CDR2 SYDVKM. V gave up 3 bases and J gave up 2 bases; unmatched junction bases: 4. The CDR3 runs to 16 residues. This sample stems from a study of Graves' ophthalmopathy and Graves' hyperthyroidism. Lactation, pregnancy, uncontrolled infections and other autoimmune diseases were all grounds for excluding patients. Study-wide results and limits: Both an approximately 69% sensitivity and an approximately 76% specificity characterized the model's predictions of ophthalmopathy progression.

Specimen: peripheral blood. V usage is TRBV28 and J usage is TRBJ2-7; 13 bases map to TRBD2. This clonotype was obtained from a woman in her late teens or twenties with Graves' ophthalmopathy. CDR3 sequence (DNA): TGTGCCAGCAGTTTCCCCGGGACTAGCGGGACCTACGAGCAGTACTTC. This translates into CASSFPGTSGTYEQYF.